The 7 T cell receptor beta chains below were found in one sample sequenced in a study of shared clonotypes between healthy human individuals. Produced via immunoSEQ multiplex PCR; TCRdb's table is partial and in-frame only. The sample holds roughly 300,000 clones; around 79% are singletons and the top ten take about 10%. The specimen was memory CD4+ T cells sorted from blood. Subset meaning: CD45RA-negative fraction. The receptors here all came from a man between 25 and 39 years old in good health.

The gene calls are TRBV2 and TRBJ1-5; 7 positions agree with TRBD1. The CDR3 is made up of 15 amino acids. V dropped 6 bases and J dropped 1; count of bases not matched to a gene: 6. CDR1 SNHLY and CDR2 FYNNEI come from the germline V gene. In DNA form, the CDR3 reads TGTGCCAGCAGGGGGGGGACAGTCAGCAATCAGCCCCAGCATTTT. Amino acid sequence: CASRGGTVSNQPQHF.

The chain recombines TRBV11-3 with TRBJ2-1; D remains ambiguous. V shed 4 bases and J shed 7 bases, with 8 bases lying between them. The CDR3 runs 12 residues. Germline CDR1 SGHNT, CDR2 YENEEA. As DNA, the CDR3 is TGTGCCAGCAGCTCCCGACGAAATGAGCAGTTCTTC. Protein sequence: CASSSRRNEQFF.

The genes are TRBV5-4 and TRBJ2-1; D gene ambiguous. V dropped 4 bases and J dropped 6 bases, with 8 bases sitting between them. Germline V gene lookup returns CDR1 SGHNT and CDR2 YYREEE (reference sequence). CDR3 length equals 12 residues. CDR3 DNA: TGTGCCAGCAGCCCCCGCCCCAATGAGCAGTTCTTC. Residues: CASSPRPNEQFF. Looking up the rest from reference TRBV5-4 and TRBJ2-1 gives the full variable domain: ETGVTQSPTHLIKTRGQQVTLRCSSQSGHNTVSWYQQALGQGPQFIFQYYREEENGRGNFPPRFSGLQFPNYSSELNVNALELDDSALYLCASSPRPNEQFFGPGTRLTVL.

J is TRBJ2-7 and V is TRBV28; D unclear. The V end was cut by 6 bases, the J end by 0 bases, with 6 bases between. CDR1 is MDHEN, CDR2 SYDVKM, per germline. The CDR3 is 12 residues long. The CDR3 here is CASRDGSYEQYF. In nucleotides, the CDR3 is TGTGCCAGCAGGGACGGCTCCTACGAGCAGTACTTC.

V and J are TRBV19 and TRBJ1-1; TRBD1 matches at 10 bases. Trimming cost V 2 bases and J 1 base; bases outside gene matches: 7. CDR1 is LNHDA and CDR2 is SQIVND in the germline V gene (reference sequence). The CDR3 length is 17 residues. The CDR3 nucleotides read TGTGCCAGTAGTATACCCCGACAGGGGGCGGGGAACACTGAAGCTTTCTTT. Translating it yields CASSIPRQGAGNTEAFF.

This clone was seen a single time. The sample has other DNA sequences that encode this CDR3 too. The V call is TRBV30, the J call TRBJ1-5; weak D call: TRBD1 (5 bases). V was cut by 0 bases and J by 2 bases, with 11 bases left in between. Germline assignment: CDR1 GTSNPN and CDR2 SVGIG (reference sequence). The CDR3 has 15 amino acids. This CDR3 reads CAWSVRGWGNQPQHF. CDR3 coding DNA: TGTGCCTGGAGTGTACGGGGCTGGGGCAATCAGCCCCAGCATTTT.

The CDR3 DNA follows: TGTGCCAGCAGCTTAGTGGGGGGATCGAACACTGAAGCTTTCTTT. It specifies CASSLVGGSNTEAFF. This chain links TRBV7-6 with TRBJ1-1; tentative D call: TRBD1 (5 bases). Trimming stripped 1 base from V and 1 base from J, with 10 bases between. The CDR3 totals 15 residues. Germline V gene data show CDR1 as SGHVS and CDR2 as FNYEAQ.